Listed below are T cell receptor beta chains from one sample, sequenced in a study of cytomegalovirus exposure and HLA in healthy donors. Using immunoSEQ multiplex PCR, the repertoire was profiled, and TCRdb retains in-frame clones only, with some absent. Of about 220,000 clones in the sample, around 76% are singletons; the top ten hold over 5%. The material sequenced was PBMCs. Receptor source: a woman aged 40 to 49 in good health and CMV-seropositive. The CDR3 runs from the conserved cysteine through the conserved F or W. A D gene is named only where the DNA matches it firmly. Where a row states a size, it is once, few, many or the class of an expanded clone; other rows omit it.

CDR3 protein: CASSLPPGSSYEQYF; CDR3 DNA: TGTGCCAGCAGTCTCCCCCCTGGGAGCTCCTACGAGCAGTACTTC; D gene: .; J gene: TRBJ2-7; clone size: .; V gene: TRBV6-6
CDR3 protein: CASSVDRALRDEQFF; CDR3 DNA: TGTGCCAGTAGTGTTGACAGGGCCCTTAGGGATGAGCAGTTCTTC; D gene: TRBD1; J gene: TRBJ2-1; clone size: once; V gene: TRBV19
CDR3 protein: CASSWAGLGTANEQFF; CDR3 DNA: TGCGCCAGCAGCTGGGCGGGACTAGGGACGGCAAATGAGCAGTTCTTC; D gene: TRBD2; J gene: TRBJ2-1; clone size: .; V gene: TRBV5-1
CDR3 protein: CSSSSSSSYEQYF; CDR3 DNA: TGTTCCAGCAGCTCATCCAGCTCCTACGAGCAGTACTTC; D gene: .; J gene: TRBJ2-7; clone size: .; V gene: TRBV7-9
CDR3 protein: CASSYRPGGIYGYTF; CDR3 DNA: TGTGCCAGCAGTTACCGCCCAGGGGGGATCTATGGCTACACCTTC; D gene: TRBD1; J gene: TRBJ1-2; clone size: .; V gene: TRBV6-5
CDR3 protein: CASSRGQGAFGYTF; CDR3 DNA: TGTGCCAGCAGCCGCGGACAGGGGGCGTTTGGCTACACCTTC; D gene: TRBD1; J gene: TRBJ1-2; clone size: .; V gene: TRBV5-8
CDR3 protein: CASSLEGGSSYEQYF; CDR3 DNA: TGCGCCAGCAGCTTGGAAGGAGGGAGCTCCTACGAGCAGTACTTC; D gene: .; J gene: TRBJ2-7; clone size: .; V gene: TRBV5-1
CDR3 protein: CASSLAGGRGLGEQYF; CDR3 DNA: TGTGCCAGCAGCTTAGCGGGTGGCAGGGGGTTGGGTGAGCAGTACTTC; D gene: TRBD1; J gene: TRBJ2-7; clone size: .; V gene: TRBV7-2
CDR3 protein: CASSLAFDRGEQYF; CDR3 DNA: TGTGCCAGCAGCTTAGCCTTCGACAGGGGCGAGCAGTACTTC; D gene: TRBD1; J gene: TRBJ2-7; clone size: .; V gene: TRBV7-9
CDR3 protein: CSVEKEYGNTIYF; CDR3 DNA: TGCAGCGTTGAGAAGGAGTATGGAAACACCATATATTTT; D gene: .; J gene: TRBJ1-3; clone size: .; V gene: TRBV29-1
CDR3 protein: CASSQLGRETQYF; CDR3 DNA: TGTGCCAGCAGCCAACTTGGGAGGGAGACCCAGTACTTC; D gene: .; J gene: TRBJ2-5; clone size: .; V gene: TRBV27
CDR3 protein: CAWSLRQGWQPQHF; CDR3 DNA: TGTGCCTGGAGTCTTAGACAGGGCTGGCAGCCCCAGCATTTT; D gene: TRBD1; J gene: TRBJ1-5; clone size: .; V gene: TRBV30
CDR3 protein: CASSRQGSTYYNEQFF; CDR3 DNA: TGTGCCAGCAGTAGACAGGGGTCGACTTACTACAATGAGCAGTTCTTC; D gene: TRBD1; J gene: TRBJ2-1; clone size: once; V gene: TRBV2
CDR3 protein: CASSLNRLSSGANVLTF; CDR3 DNA: TGTGCCAGCAGCTTGAACAGGTTGAGCTCTGGGGCCAACGTCCTGACTTTC; D gene: .; J gene: TRBJ2-6; clone size: .; V gene: TRBV5-6
CDR3 protein: CASSPQPDWGRKGKLFF; CDR3 DNA: TGTGCCAGCAGTCCGCAACCCGACTGGGGGCGGAAGGGAAAACTGTTTTTT; D gene: .; J gene: TRBJ1-4; clone size: few; V gene: TRBV27
CDR3 protein: CASSVGGSSYNEQFF; CDR3 DNA: TGTGCCAGCAGTGTAGGAGGGAGCTCCTACAATGAGCAGTTCTTC; D gene: .; J gene: TRBJ2-1; clone size: .; V gene: TRBV6-4
CDR3 protein: CASSLDLANEKLFF; CDR3 DNA: TGTGCCAGCAGCCTGGACCTGGCCAATGAAAAACTGTTTTTT; D gene: .; J gene: TRBJ1-4; clone size: .; V gene: TRBV5-5